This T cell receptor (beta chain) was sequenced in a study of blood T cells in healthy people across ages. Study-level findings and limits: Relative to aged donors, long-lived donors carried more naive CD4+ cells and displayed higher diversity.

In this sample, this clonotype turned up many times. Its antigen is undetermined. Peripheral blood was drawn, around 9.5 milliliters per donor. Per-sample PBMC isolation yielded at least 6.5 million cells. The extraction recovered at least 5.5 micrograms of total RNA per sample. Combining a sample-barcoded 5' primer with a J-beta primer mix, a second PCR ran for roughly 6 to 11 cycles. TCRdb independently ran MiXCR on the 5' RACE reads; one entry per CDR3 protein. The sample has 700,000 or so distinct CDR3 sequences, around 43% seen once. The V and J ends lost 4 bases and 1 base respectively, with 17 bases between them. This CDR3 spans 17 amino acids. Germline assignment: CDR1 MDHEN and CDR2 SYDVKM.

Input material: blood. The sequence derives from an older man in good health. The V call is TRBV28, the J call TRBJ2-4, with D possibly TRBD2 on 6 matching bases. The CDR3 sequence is CASSSGTWGFAKNIQYF. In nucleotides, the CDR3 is TGTGCCAGCAGTTCCGGGACTTGGGGATTTGCCAAAAACATTCAGTACTTC.